The 27 T cell receptor beta chains in this list originate from one sample, sequenced in a study of cytotoxic CD8 clonotypes in ibrutinib-treated CLL. Sequencing was performed with immunoSEQ multiplex PCR; in TCRdb, only in-frame clones are kept and a portion is missing. The sample holds about 45,000 clones; 50% to 80% are singletons and the top ten take roughly 21%. The sequencing here drew on PBMCs, taken after 24 months of ibrutinib treatment. All receptors come from a human donor with chronic lymphocytic leukemia.

V is TRBV6-5 and J is TRBJ2-7; D is perhaps TRBD1 (6 bases). V gave up 2 bases and J gave up 2 bases, with 13 bases separating them. The CDR3 spans 15 residues. Germline CDR1 is MNHEY and CDR2 is SVGAGI. The CDR3 loop reads CASSYAGAIAYEQYF. DNA of the CDR3: TGTGCCAGCAGTTACGCAGGGGCGATTGCCTACGAGCAGTACTTC.

The chain joins TRBV4-1 to TRBJ2-1; TRBD2 matches at 16 bases. There are 17 residues in the CDR3. Germline values: CDR1 MGHRA, CDR2 YSYEKL. Trimming at V came to 4 bases and at J to 10 bases, leaving 10 bases not matched to a gene. In DNA form, the CDR3 reads TGCGCCAGCAGCCGAATTGGGACTAGCGGGGGGGCTGGGGAGCAGTTCTTC. It codes for CASSRIGTSGGAGEQFF.

The V call is TRBV19, the J call TRBJ2-6, with unresolved D. The CDR3 runs 13 residues. V lost 6 bases and J 4 bases, leaving 7 bases between the germline ends. Germline-derived CDR1 and CDR2 are LNHDA and SQIVND (reference sequence). CDR3 in DNA: TGTGCCAGTAGCTTGCTCGGGGCCAACGTCCTGACTTTC. Translated, it gives CASSLLGANVLTF.

The rearrangement links TRBV7-8 to TRBJ1-1; the D gene is possibly TRBD1 (6 bases). This CDR3 spans 16 amino acids. Trimming cost V 4 bases and J 6 bases, with 21 bases left between them. Germline V gene data show CDR1 as SGHVS and CDR2 as FQNEAQ. CDR3 DNA: TGTGCCAGCAGCTCTCTCCGCGAAACAGGGATGGCTGAAGCTTTCTTT. Protein: CASSSLRETGMAEAFF.

The chain has TRBV19 and TRBJ2-1; 9 bases line up with TRBD1. CDR3 size: 15 residues. In germline, CDR1 is LNHDA, CDR2 SQIVND (reference sequence). V was clipped by 6 bases and J by 6 bases; unmatched bases: 9. DNA for the CDR3: TGTGCCAGTAGCACCCCGGGACAGGGTGGCAATGAGCAGTTCTTC. Translated, it gives CASSTPGQGGNEQFF.

The chain combines TRBV5-1 with TRBJ2-2; the match to TRBD1 covers 8 bases. The CDR3 is made up of 17 amino acids. Per germline, CDR1 SGHRS and CDR2 YFSETQ. Losses at the gene ends were 5 bases for V and 1 base for J; bases not matched to a gene: 10. The CDR3 here is CASRLYLGTGNTGELFF. CDR3 DNA: TGCGCCAGCAGACTATACCTCGGGACAGGGAACACCGGGGAGCTGTTTTTT. The full variable domain, rest sourced from reference TRBV5-1 and TRBJ2-2, is KAGVTQTPRYLIKTRGQQVTLSCSPISGHRSVSWYQQTPGQGLQFLFEYFSETQRNKGNFPGRFSGRQFSNSRSEMNVSTLELGDSALYLCASRLYLGTGNTGELFFGEGSRLTVL.

The chain joins TRBV5-6 to TRBJ1-3; D is unresolved. CDR1 and CDR2 (germline): SGHDT, YYEEEE. Deletions cut 4 bases from V and 4 bases from J, with 15 bases between. The CDR3 covers 15 residues. The CDR3 nucleotides read TGTGCCAGCAGCCGCGTTATCGGTCCGGGAAACACCATATATTTT. Its protein product is CASSRVIGPGNTIYF.

The chain is built from TRBV5-1 and TRBJ1-2; no clear D gene. With 0 bases removed from V and 8 bases from J, the gap between germline ends came to 14 bases. There are 14 residues in the CDR3. CDR1 is SGHRS and CDR2 is YFSETQ in the germline V gene. The DNA of the CDR3 is TGCGCCAGCAGCTTGGCGGACGGTCCGGGGGGCTACACCTTC. Translation gives CASSLADGPGGYTF.

This chain links TRBV4-2 with TRBJ2-1, with 12 bases that match TRBD2. The J segment lost 3 bases and the V segment lost 2 bases, leaving 2 bases of the junction unmatched. Germline assignment: CDR1 LGHNA and CDR2 YNFKEQ. The CDR3 is made up of 16 amino acids. The CDR3 reads CASSQPSGGGYNEQFF. CDR3 sequence (DNA): TGTGCCAGCAGCCAACCTAGCGGGGGGGGCTACAATGAGCAGTTCTTC.

The rearrangement joins TRBV5-1 to TRBJ2-3; 10 positions agree with TRBD1. CDR3 length: 15 amino acids. Germline assignment: CDR1 SGHRS and CDR2 YFSETQ. Trimming took 3 bases from V and 1 from J; bases not matched to a gene: 2. The CDR3 bases are TGCGCCAGCAGCTCCGGGACAGGGGGCACAGATACGCAGTATTTT. It translates to CASSSGTGGTDTQYF.

The rearrangement uses TRBV19 and TRBJ1-1, with unresolved D. The CDR3 is 16 amino acids. Germline values: CDR1 LNHDA, CDR2 SQIVND (reference sequence). The V gene lost 9 bases and the J gene lost 0 bases, with 20 bases spanning the gap. The CDR3: CARPRVGKALNTEAFF. DNA of the CDR3: TGTGCCAGGCCCCGTGTGGGGAAGGCCCTGAACACTGAAGCTTTCTTT.

By sample share, this clone is large (0.1 to 1%). The chain couples TRBV5-1 to TRBJ2-2; TRBD1 matches at 9 bases. The CDR3 is made up of 17 amino acids. The germline V gene encodes CDR1 SGHRS and CDR2 YFSETQ. The V gene end was trimmed by 2 bases and the J gene end by 1 base; junction bases not matched to a gene: 6. CDR3 protein: CASSLPKTGGNTGELFF. CDR3 coding DNA: TGCGCCAGCAGCTTACCTAAGACAGGGGGGAACACCGGGGAGCTGTTTTTT.

J is TRBJ2-1 and V is TRBV4-1, with D perhaps matching TRBD1 (6 bases). CDR1 and CDR2 (germline): MGHRA, YSYEKL. The CDR3 sequence is 15 residues long. Deletions cut 0 bases from V and 3 bases from J, with 9 bases between. The CDR3 DNA is TGCGCCAGCAGCCAAGATTGGACAGACTACAATGAGCAGTTCTTC. It encodes CASSQDWTDYNEQFF.

The rearrangement uses TRBV7-2 and TRBJ2-1; D not certain. The length of the CDR3 is 14 residues. CDR1 and CDR2 (germline): SGHTA, FQGNSA. With 1 base removed from V and 6 bases from J, the gap between germline ends came to 10 bases. The CDR3 region has the DNA TGTGCCAGCAGCTTAGGATATCAATTCAATGAGCAGTTCTTC. Protein sequence: CASSLGYQFNEQFF.

A remark on this clone: This may stem from a read error, because a much larger clone lies one nucleotide away. The V gene is TRBV7-9, the J gene TRBJ1-2; D uncertain. Germline V gene data show CDR1 as SEHNR and CDR2 as FQNEAQ (reference sequence). This CDR3 region has 10 residues. With 5 bases removed from V and 6 bases from J, the gap between germline ends came to 4 bases. CDR3 bases: TGTGCCAGCAGCCCAGATGGCTACACCTTC. Amino acid sequence: CASSPDGYTF.

This clone was observed a few times. The chain employs TRBV4-2 and TRBJ2-5; 11 nucleotides agree with TRBD2. After removal of 1 base from V and 3 bases from J, the junction contained 4 bases not matched to a gene. The CDR3 is 16 amino acids. Per the germline V gene, CDR1 is LGHNA and CDR2 is YNFKEQ. The CDR3 DNA reads as TGTGCCAGCAGCCAAGTCGGGACTAGCGGCAAAGAGACCCAGTACTTC. It codes for CASSQVGTSGKETQYF.

This clone was detected only once. The chain is built from TRBV6-5 and TRBJ2-7, with D hard to call. This CDR3 comprises 15 residues. V lost 2 bases and J 2 bases, leaving 13 bases between the germline ends. Germline V lookup: CDR1 MNHEY, CDR2 SVGAGI. As DNA, the CDR3 is TGTGCCAGCAGTTACAGTGATAGCCAGACCTACGAGCAGTACTTC. Protein product: CASSYSDSQTYEQYF.

V and J are TRBV30 and TRBJ2-7; D is unresolved. The CDR3 is made up of 13 amino acids. Trimming cost V 6 bases and J 0 bases, with 12 bases left between them. From germline, CDR1 is GTSNPN and CDR2 SVGIG (reference sequence). The CDR3 DNA sequence: TGTGCCTGTATCTGCACTCGCTCCTACGAGCAGTACTTC. Its protein is CACICTRSYEQYF.

This chain connects TRBV7-3 to TRBJ2-1; 14 nucleotides match TRBD2. The junction had 10 bases not matched to a gene; V was cut back by 5 bases and J by 4 bases. Germline V gene data show CDR1 as SGHTA and CDR2 as FQGTGA. CDR3 size: 18 residues. CDR3 region: CASSLTSGRARAYNEQFF. In DNA, the CDR3 is TGTGCCAGCAGCCTGACTAGCGGGAGGGCCAGGGCTTACAATGAGCAGTTCTTC.

This sequence joins TRBV5-1 and TRBJ1-5; 9 nucleotides align to TRBD1. This CDR3 spans 16 amino acids. With 0 bases clipped from V and 4 bases from J, the junction kept 5 bases outside the gene matches. Per the germline V gene, CDR1 is SGHRS and CDR2 is YFSETQ. In nucleotides, the CDR3 is TGCGCCAGCAGCTTGGGGGACAGGGTAGGGAATCAGCCCCAGCATTTT. It codes for CASSLGDRVGNQPQHF.

This chain joins TRBV5-4 and TRBJ1-3; a possible D gene is TRBD1 (6 bases). CDR3 length: 13 amino acids. V was shortened by 4 bases and J by 4 bases, with 9 bases between the two germline ends. Germline loops: CDR1 SGHNT, CDR2 YYREEE (reference sequence). The CDR3 protein is CASSPGVGNTIYF. The CDR3 DNA reads TGTGCCAGCAGCCCAGGGGTCGGAAACACCATATATTTT.

The V call is TRBV2, the J call TRBJ1-1; no clear D. Germline V lookup: CDR1 SNHLY, CDR2 FYNNEI. The CDR3 is 12 residues long. The germline V and J ends were trimmed by 6 bases and 0 bases, with 5 bases remaining between them. CDR3 sequence: CASREMNTEAFF. CDR3 nucleotide sequence: TGTGCCAGCAGGGAAATGAACACTGAAGCTTTCTTT.

This chain joins TRBV5-1 and TRBJ2-1; D is possibly TRBD2 (5 bases). The CDR3 extends over 16 amino acids. Per the germline V gene, CDR1 is SGHRS and CDR2 is YFSETQ. Trimming cost V 2 bases and J 0 bases, with 12 bases left between them. CDR3 sequence: CASSFGLLVSYNEQFF. CDR3 nucleotides: TGCGCCAGCAGCTTCGGACTCCTGGTCTCCTACAATGAGCAGTTCTTC. Complete variable domain (other parts from reference TRBV5-1 and TRBJ2-1): KAGVTQTPRYLIKTRGQQVTLSCSPISGHRSVSWYQQTPGQGLQFLFEYFSETQRNKGNFPGRFSGRQFSNSRSEMNVSTLELGDSALYLCASSFGLLVSYNEQFFGPGTRLTVL.

The gene calls are TRBV28 and TRBJ2-7; D possibly corresponds to TRBD2 (6 bases). V was clipped by 1 base and J by 7 bases, with 17 bases between them. The CDR3 loop spans 15 amino acids. CDR1 and CDR2 (germline): MDHEN, SYDVKM. The CDR3: CASSLLRDPTGEQYF. CDR3 nucleotide sequence: TGTGCCAGCAGTTTATTGCGGGACCCGACTGGGGAGCAGTACTTC.

The gene calls are TRBV27 and TRBJ2-3; 15 nucleotides align to TRBD2. The CDR3 covers 20 residues. After removal of 3 bases from V and 6 bases from J, the junction contained 16 bases not matched to a gene. Germline values: CDR1 MNHEY, CDR2 SMNVEV (reference sequence). In nucleotides, the CDR3 is TGTGCCAGCAGTTTTTCTAAAAACCTGGGACTAGCGGGGGGCGGGGATACGCAGTATTTT. This encodes CASSFSKNLGLAGGGDTQYF.

This chain joins TRBV29-1 and TRBJ2-2; TRBD2 matches 8 bases. CDR1 is SQVTM, CDR2 ANQGSEA, per germline. The CDR3 runs 14 residues. J gave up 4 bases and V 2 bases, and 3 bases lay outside the gene matches. The CDR3 DNA reads TGCAGCGTTGAAAGCGGGAGTGGCACCGGGGAGCTGTTTTTT. Translation: CSVESGSGTGELFF.

V is TRBV4-1 and J is TRBJ2-7; D gene uncertain. This CDR3 is 15 amino acids long. The germline V gene has CDR1 MGHRA and CDR2 YSYEKL. V lost 0 bases and J lost 2, with 11 bases in between. The CDR3 reads CASSQDFGQAYEQYF. The CDR3 DNA is TGCGCCAGCAGCCAAGATTTTGGGCAAGCCTACGAGCAGTACTTC.